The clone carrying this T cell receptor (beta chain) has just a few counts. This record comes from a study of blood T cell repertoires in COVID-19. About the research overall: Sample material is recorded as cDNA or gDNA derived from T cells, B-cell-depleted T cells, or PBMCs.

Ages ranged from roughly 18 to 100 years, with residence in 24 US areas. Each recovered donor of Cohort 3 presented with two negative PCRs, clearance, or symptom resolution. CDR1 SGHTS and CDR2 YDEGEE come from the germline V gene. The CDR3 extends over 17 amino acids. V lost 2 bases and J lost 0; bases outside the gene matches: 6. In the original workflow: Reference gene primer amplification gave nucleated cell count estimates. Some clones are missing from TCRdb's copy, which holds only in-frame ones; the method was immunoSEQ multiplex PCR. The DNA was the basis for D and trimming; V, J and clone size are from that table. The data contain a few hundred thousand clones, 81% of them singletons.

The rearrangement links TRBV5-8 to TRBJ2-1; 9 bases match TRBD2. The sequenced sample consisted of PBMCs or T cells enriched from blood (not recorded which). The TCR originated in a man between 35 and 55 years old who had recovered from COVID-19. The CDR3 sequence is CASSFYGTSSSYNEQFF. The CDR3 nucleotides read TGTGCCAGCAGCTTTTACGGGACTAGCAGCTCCTACAATGAGCAGTTCTTC.